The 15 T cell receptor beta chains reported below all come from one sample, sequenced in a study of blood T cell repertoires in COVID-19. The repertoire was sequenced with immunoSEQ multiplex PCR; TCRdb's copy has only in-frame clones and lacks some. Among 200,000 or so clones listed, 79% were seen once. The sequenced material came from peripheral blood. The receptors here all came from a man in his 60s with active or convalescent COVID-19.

CDR3 loop: CASSLRWEGSNEQFF. CDR3 nucleotides: TGTGCCAGCAGCTTAAGGTGGGAGGGAAGCAATGAGCAGTTCTTC. The chain links TRBV7-2 to TRBJ2-1; 7 nucleotides agree with TRBD2. The CDR3 has 15 residues. Per the germline V gene, CDR1 is SGHTA and CDR2 is FQGNSA. The J segment lost 6 bases and the V segment lost 2 bases, leaving 7 bases of the junction unmatched.

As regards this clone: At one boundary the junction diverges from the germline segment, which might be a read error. The CDR3 bases are TGTGCCTGGAGTGTACTCTTCGGCAGGGGCAACTACGGGCAGTACTTC. It is translated as CAWSVLFGRGNYGQYF. The gene calls are TRBV30 and TRBJ2-7, with a tentative D call TRBD1 (6 bases). Germline V CDR1 and CDR2: GTSNPN, SVGIG (reference sequence). This CDR3 contains 16 residues.

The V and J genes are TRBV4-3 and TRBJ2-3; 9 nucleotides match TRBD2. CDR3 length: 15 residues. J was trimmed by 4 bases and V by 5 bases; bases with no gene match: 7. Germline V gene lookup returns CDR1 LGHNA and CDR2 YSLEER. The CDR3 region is CASSIRTSAPDTQYF. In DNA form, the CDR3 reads TGCGCCAGCAGCATAAGGACTAGCGCGCCAGATACGCAGTATTTT.

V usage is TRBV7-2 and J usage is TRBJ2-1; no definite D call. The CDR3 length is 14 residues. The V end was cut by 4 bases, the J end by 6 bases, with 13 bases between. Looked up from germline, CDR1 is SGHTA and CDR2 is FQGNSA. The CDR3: CASSSSGRGNEQFF. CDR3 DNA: TGTGCCAGCAGCTCCTCGGGTAGAGGCAATGAGCAGTTCTTC.

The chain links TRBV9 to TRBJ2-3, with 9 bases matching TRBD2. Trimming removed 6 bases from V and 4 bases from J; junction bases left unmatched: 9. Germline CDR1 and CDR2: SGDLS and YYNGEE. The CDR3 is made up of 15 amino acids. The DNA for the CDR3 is TGTGCCAGCAAGAGGGGTAGCGGGAGTCCAGATACGCAGTATTTT. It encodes CASKRGSGSPDTQYF.

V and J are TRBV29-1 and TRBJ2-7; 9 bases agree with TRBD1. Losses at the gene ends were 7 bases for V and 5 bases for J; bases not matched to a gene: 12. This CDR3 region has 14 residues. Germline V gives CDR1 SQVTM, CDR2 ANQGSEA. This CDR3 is CSASRGQGFHEQYF. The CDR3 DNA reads TGCAGCGCCTCACGGGGACAGGGATTCCACGAGCAGTACTTC.

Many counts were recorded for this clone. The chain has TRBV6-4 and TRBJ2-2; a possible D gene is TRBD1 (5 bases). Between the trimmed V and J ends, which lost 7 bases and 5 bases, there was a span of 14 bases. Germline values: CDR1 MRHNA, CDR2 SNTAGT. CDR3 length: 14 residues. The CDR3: CASTSTPGTGELFF. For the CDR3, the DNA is TGTGCCAGCACCTCGACGCCAGGGACCGGGGAGCTGTTTTTT.

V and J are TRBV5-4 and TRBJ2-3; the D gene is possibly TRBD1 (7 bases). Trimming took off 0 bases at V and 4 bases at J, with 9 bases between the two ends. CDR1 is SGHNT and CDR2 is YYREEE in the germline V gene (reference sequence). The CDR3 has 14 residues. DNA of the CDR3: TGTGCCAGCAGCTTGGGCAGGGGGGCAGATACGCAGTATTTT. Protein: CASSLGRGADTQYF.

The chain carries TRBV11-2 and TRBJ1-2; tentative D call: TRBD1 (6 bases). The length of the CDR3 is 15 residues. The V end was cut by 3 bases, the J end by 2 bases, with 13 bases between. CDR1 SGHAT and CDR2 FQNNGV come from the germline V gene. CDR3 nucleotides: TGTGCCAGCAGCTTGCGGCAGGGGTGGAACTATGGCTACACCTTC. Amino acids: CASSLRQGWNYGYTF.

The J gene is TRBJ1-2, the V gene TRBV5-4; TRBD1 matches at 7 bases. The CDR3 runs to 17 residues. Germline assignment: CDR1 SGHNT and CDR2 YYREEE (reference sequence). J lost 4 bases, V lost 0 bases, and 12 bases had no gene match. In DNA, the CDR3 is TGTGCCAGCAGCTTGGCCTCAGGGGGGCTAGTAAGCTATGGCTACACCTTC. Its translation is CASSLASGGLVSYGYTF.

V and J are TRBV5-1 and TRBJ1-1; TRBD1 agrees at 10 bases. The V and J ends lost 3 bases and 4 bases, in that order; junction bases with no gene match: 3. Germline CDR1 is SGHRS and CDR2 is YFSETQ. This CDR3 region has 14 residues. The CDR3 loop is CASSYRQGATEAFF. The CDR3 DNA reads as TGCGCCAGCAGCTACAGACAGGGGGCCACTGAAGCTTTCTTT.

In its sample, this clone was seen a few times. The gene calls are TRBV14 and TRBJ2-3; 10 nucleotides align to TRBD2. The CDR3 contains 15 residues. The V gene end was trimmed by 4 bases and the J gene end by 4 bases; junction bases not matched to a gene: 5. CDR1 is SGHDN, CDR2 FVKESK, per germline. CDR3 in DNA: TGTGCCAGCAGCCCGGGACTAGCGATCGCAGATACGCAGTATTTT. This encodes CASSPGLAIADTQYF.

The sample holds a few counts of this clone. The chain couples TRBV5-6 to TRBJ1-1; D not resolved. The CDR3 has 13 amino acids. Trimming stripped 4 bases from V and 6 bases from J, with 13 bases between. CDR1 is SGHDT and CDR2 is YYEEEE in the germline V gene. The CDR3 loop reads CASSDGMRAEAFF. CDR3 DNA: TGTGCCAGCAGCGACGGGATGAGAGCTGAAGCTTTCTTT.

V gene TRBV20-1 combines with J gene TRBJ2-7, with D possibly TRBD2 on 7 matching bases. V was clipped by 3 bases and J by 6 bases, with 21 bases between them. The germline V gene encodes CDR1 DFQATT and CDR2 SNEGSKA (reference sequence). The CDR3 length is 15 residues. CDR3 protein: CSASRGGGAAVEQYF. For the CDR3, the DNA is TGCAGTGCTAGTAGGGGGGGCGGGGCGGCGGTCGAGCAGTACTTC.

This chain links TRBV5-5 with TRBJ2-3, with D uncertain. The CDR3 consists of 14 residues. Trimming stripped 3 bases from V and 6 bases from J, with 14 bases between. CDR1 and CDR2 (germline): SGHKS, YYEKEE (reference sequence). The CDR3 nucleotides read TGTGCCAGCAGCTACGACCTGAGGTTGGATACGCAGTATTTT. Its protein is CASSYDLRLDTQYF.